This is a list of T cell receptor beta chains from one sample in a study of identical twins. TCRdb recomputed calls from the 5' RACE reads with MiXCR, one row per CDR3 protein. Of hundreds of thousands of distinct CDR3 sequences listed, about a tenth are singletons. The sequenced sample was memory (CD45RO+) T cells sorted from blood. The receptors here all came from a woman between 18 and 29 years old in good health. Each CDR3 is given with its conserved first and last residue. D genes are given only for firm matches. Part of the rows lack a size; the others show once, few, many or a class for expanded clones.

j_gene	len	abundance	d_gene	v_gene	CDR3nt	CDR3aa
TRBJ1-6	18	few	-	TRBV12-3/TRBV12-4	TGTGCCAGCAGCCCAAGGGTGTCAGGGATCGGAAGCAATTCACCCCTCCACTTT	CASSPRVSGIGSNSPLHF
TRBJ1-1	13	-	-	TRBV5-1	TGCGCCAGCAGCTCTGGACCCCCACAACAAGCTTTCTTT	CASSSGPPQQAFF
TRBJ1-4	16	many	-	TRBV7-8	TGTGCCAGCAGCCGGTTATGGGAGACAACTAATGAAAAACTGTTTTTT	CASSRLWETTNEKLFF
TRBJ2-1	19	few	TRBD2	TRBV27	TGTGCCAGCAGTCCTCCCATGGGCAGGGAGGGTGCGGCCTACAATGAGCAGTTCTTC	CASSPPMGREGAAYNEQFF
TRBJ2-5	18	-	TRBD2	TRBV20-1	TGCAGTGCTAGATCCACCGGGACTAGCGGGAGAAGGTGGAAGACCCAGTACTTC	CSARSTGTSGRRWKTQYF
TRBJ2-2	16	many	TRBD2	TRBV14	TGTGCCAGCAGCCTCCCGGCGGGGGGCGGCACCGGGGAGCTGTTTTTT	CASSLPAGGGTGELFF
TRBJ2-7	13	few	-	TRBV12-3/TRBV12-4	TGTGCCAGCACCCCCGGTCTGGGCTGGGAGCAGTACTTC	CASTPGLGWEQYF
TRBJ2-7	15	many	-	TRBV3-1	TGTGCCAGCAGCCCAGGACCCGGGAGTTCCTACGAGCAGTACTTC	CASSPGPGSSYEQYF
TRBJ2-3	15	many	-	TRBV10-3	TGTGCCATCAGCTCGAAAATCCTTAGCACAGATACGCAGTATTTT	CAISSKILSTDTQYF
TRBJ2-5	15	many	TRBD2	TRBV3-1	TGTGCCAGCAGCCCGGGACTAGCGGGGCTAGAGACCCAGTACTTC	CASSPGLAGLETQYF
TRBJ1-2	13	-	-	TRBV27	TGTGCCACCCGGGTCGGTGGAGGTAATGGCTACACCTTC	CATRVGGGNGYTF
TRBJ2-7	14	few	-	TRBV7-2	TGTGCCAGCAGCTTAGGCTTTTATAACTACGAGCAGTACTTC	CASSLGFYNYEQYF
TRBJ1-1	15	-	-	TRBV3-1	TGTGCCAGCAGCCCCTTTGTCAGCTTGAACACTGAAGCTTTCTTT	CASSPFVSLNTEAFF
TRBJ1-6	13	many	-	TRBV12-3/TRBV12-4	TGTGCCAGCAGTTTCGGGGGGAATTCACCCCTCCACTTT	CASSFGGNSPLHF
TRBJ2-1	14	-	TRBD2	TRBV10-3	TGTGCCATCAGTCCTAACCTAGCGGGCGAGGAGCAGTTCTTC	CAISPNLAGEEQFF
TRBJ2-3	17	many	-	TRBV5-6	TGTGCCAGCAGCTCCCTTAGGGCTCGAGTTAGCACAGATACGCAGTATTTT	CASSSLRARVSTDTQYF